Shown below are 10 T cell receptor beta chains from a single sample sequenced in a study of CD4 T cells in relation to SARS-CoV-2 and coronaviruses. No antigen has been assigned to these receptors. The method was immunoSEQ multiplex PCR; TCRdb's version includes in-frame clones alone and lacks a portion of them. Among 25,000 to 30,000 clones listed, 74% were seen once. The unexposed donors gave CD4+ T cells in 2011-2018, prior to COVID-19. The cells were cultured for about ten days before CD4+ T cells were isolated. Sequenced sample: CD4+ T cells from PBMCs, cultured in vitro. The receptors were sampled from a human donor in good health.

The count of this clone is one. This sequence joins TRBV4-1 and TRBJ1-5; D not certain. The CDR3 runs 16 residues. Germline lookup yields CDR1 MGHRA and CDR2 YSYEKL. V was pared by 2 bases and J by 2 bases, with 13 bases between. The CDR3 sequence is CASSQTTTRGNQPQHF. CDR3 DNA: TGCGCCAGCAGCCAAACGACCACAAGGGGCAATCAGCCCCAGCATTTT.

This clone has more than one count but fewer than ten. This chain joins TRBV7-9 and TRBJ2-1; D is ambiguous. The CDR3 extends over 15 amino acids. The V gene lost 5 bases and the J gene lost 6 bases, with 17 bases spanning the gap. Germline V gene lookup returns CDR1 SEHNR and CDR2 FQNEAQ (reference sequence). The CDR3 nucleotides read TGTGCCAGCAGCACTATCCGAGGATCGGGCAATGAGCAGTTCTTC. It yields the protein CASSTIRGSGNEQFF.

The gene calls are TRBV6-5 and TRBJ2-5, with D perhaps TRBD2 (6 bases). The CDR3 covers 12 residues. Trimming removed 8 bases from V and 2 bases from J, with 9 bases in between. From germline, CDR1 is MNHEY and CDR2 SVGAGI. DNA of the CDR3: TGTGCCAGCCGCCGGGGGCAAGAGACCCAGTACTTC. It is translated as CASRRGQETQYF.

V is TRBV3-1 (or the pseudogene TRBV3-2) and J is TRBJ1-2; D unresolved. CDR1 is LGHDT, CDR2 YNNKEL, per germline (reference sequence). V was pared by 0 bases and J by 4 bases, with 12 bases between. The CDR3 length is 15 residues. The CDR3 reads CASSQDGRSVYGYTF. Written as DNA, the CDR3 is TGTGCCAGCAGCCAAGATGGCAGGTCCGTCTATGGCTACACCTTC.

This sequence joins TRBV20-1 and TRBJ2-1; D is undetermined. The CDR3 has 11 amino acids. CDR1 and CDR2 (germline): DFQATT, SNEGSKA (reference sequence). Trimming stripped 5 bases from V and 8 bases from J, with 10 bases between. CDR3: CSAEWQDEQFF. The DNA for the CDR3 is TGCAGTGCTGAATGGCAGGATGAGCAGTTCTTC.

This chain connects TRBV7-2 to TRBJ1-3; D perhaps matches TRBD1 (6 bases). CDR1 is SGHTA, CDR2 FQGNSA, per germline. V was shortened by 5 bases and J by 0 bases, with 14 bases between the two germline ends. The length of the CDR3 is 16 residues. Written as DNA, the CDR3 is TGTGCCAGCAGCCTAACCCAAGGGGGCTCTGGAAACACCATATATTTT. It encodes CASSLTQGGSGNTIYF.

This clone was recorded a few times. The gene calls are TRBV3-1 (or the pseudogene TRBV3-2) and TRBJ1-5; D gene ambiguous. CDR3 length equals 13 residues. Germline CDR1 is LGHDT and CDR2 is YNNKEL (reference sequence). Trimming left V 1 base short and J 5 bases short, with 6 bases between. The CDR3 DNA is TGTGCCAGCAGCCAAGCCCTTCATCAGCCCCAGCATTTT. Protein product: CASSQALHQPQHF.

The rearrangement uses TRBV12-3 or TRBV12-4 and TRBJ2-7; 7 positions agree with TRBD1. V was clipped by 5 bases and J by 1 base; unmatched bases: 2. The CDR3 is 13 amino acids. CDR3 sequence reads: CASSGQESYEQYF. The DNA of the CDR3 is TGTGCCAGCAGTGGACAGGAGTCCTACGAGCAGTACTTC.

The chain recombines TRBV6-5 with TRBJ1-6; 8 bases map to TRBD1. J gave up 10 bases and V 8 bases, and 13 bases lay outside the gene matches. CDR3 length: 15 amino acids. The germline gives CDR1 MNHEY, CDR2 SVGAGI. The CDR3 DNA is TGTGCCAGCTCGGGACCTGGGACAGGTCCCTCACCCCTCCACTTT. Its protein is CASSGPGTGPSPLHF.

A few counts support this clone. V is TRBV2 and J is TRBJ1-3; D is possibly TRBD1 (5 bases). The CDR3 length is 15 residues. The germline gives CDR1 SNHLY, CDR2 FYNNEI. With 6 bases removed from V and 1 base from J, the gap between germline ends came to 13 bases. This CDR3 reads CASSQTRGSGNTIYF. The CDR3 DNA follows: TGTGCCAGCAGCCAGACGAGGGGATCTGGAAACACCATATATTTT.